This T cell receptor beta chain was sequenced during a study of T cell repertoires in cytomegalovirus infection. Study-level background: CMV infection and matching HLA type were both indicated by public TCR beta signatures.

TCRdb reprocessed the reads with MiXCR, giving one entry per CDR3 protein. There are around 330,000 distinct CDR3 sequences in the sample; about 17% occur only once, and more than 10% lies in the top ten. V was cut by 6 bases and J by 3 bases, with 12 bases left in between. Germline CDR1 and CDR2: MNHNS and SASEGT. The CDR3 extends over 13 amino acids. This clonotype occurred many times. The antigen remains unidentified. Study conclusions and caveats: Carriage of CMV together with the relevant HLA was identifiable through cumulative public TCR beta family frequency. The ex vivo response was dominated by HLA-C-restricted CMV-specific TCR beta clonotypes.

Sequencing was carried out using PBMCs. This clonotype originated in a human donor in good health (CMV status not recorded). Some clones in this sample may be carry-over from other donors' samples. The chain uses TRBV6-1 and TRBJ2-7, with D possibly being TRBD1 (6 bases). CDR3 loop: CASRKTGIYEQYF. The CDR3 coding sequence is TGTGCCAGCAGGAAGACAGGAATCTACGAGCAGTACTTC.